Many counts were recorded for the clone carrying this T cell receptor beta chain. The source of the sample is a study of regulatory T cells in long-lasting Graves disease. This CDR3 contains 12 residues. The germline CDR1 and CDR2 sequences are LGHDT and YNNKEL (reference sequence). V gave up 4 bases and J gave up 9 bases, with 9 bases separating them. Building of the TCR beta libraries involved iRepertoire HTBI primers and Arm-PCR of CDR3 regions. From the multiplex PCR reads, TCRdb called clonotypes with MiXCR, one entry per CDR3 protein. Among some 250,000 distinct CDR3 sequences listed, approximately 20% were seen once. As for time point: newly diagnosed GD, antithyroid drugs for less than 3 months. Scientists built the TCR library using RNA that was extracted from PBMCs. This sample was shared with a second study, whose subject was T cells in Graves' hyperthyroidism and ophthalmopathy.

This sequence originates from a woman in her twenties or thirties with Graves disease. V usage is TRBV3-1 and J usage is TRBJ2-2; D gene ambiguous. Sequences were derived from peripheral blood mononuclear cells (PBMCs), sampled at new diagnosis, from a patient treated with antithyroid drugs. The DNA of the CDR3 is TGTGCCAGCAGCCCCCTTAGCAGGGAGCTGTTTTTT. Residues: CASSPLSRELFF.